The 27 T cell receptor beta chains below were found in one sample sequenced in a study of T cell changes during pregnancy in multiple sclerosis. Clones were read by immunoSEQ multiplex PCR, and TCRdb kept only the in-frame ones, dropping some. Among around 19,000 clones listed, less than 90% were seen once. The sample was CD8+ T cells from peripheral blood mononuclear cells, taken after pregnancy. The receptors come from a female donor in good health, enrolled as a control in a pregnancy study.

In this sample, this clone turned up a few times. The chain recombines TRBV6-1 with TRBJ1-6, with 7 bases fitting TRBD1. The length of the CDR3 is 12 residues. V lost 6 bases, J lost 11 bases, and 4 bases stayed unmatched. Germline CDR1 is MNHNS and CDR2 is SASEGT. CDR3 loop: CASSPGTAPLHF. The CDR3 region has the DNA TGTGCCAGCAGCCCTGGGACAGCACCCCTCCACTTT.

The chain has TRBV2 and TRBJ1-1, with 7 bases fitting TRBD1. Germline CDR1 is SNHLY and CDR2 is FYNNEI. The V and J ends lost 10 bases and 8 bases, in that order; junction bases with no gene match: 10. The CDR3 totals 12 residues. The CDR3 sequence: CATLDRTTEAFF. For the CDR3, the DNA is TGTGCCACCCTGGACAGGACTACCGAAGCTTTCTTT.

The rearrangement links TRBV29-1 to TRBJ1-1; TRBD1 matches 11 bases. CDR3 length: 15 residues. Losses at the gene ends were 0 bases for V and 10 bases for J; bases not matched to a gene: 10. Germline values: CDR1 SQVTM, CDR2 ANQGSEA. CDR3 sequence: CSVEDSGTGGSRAFF. The CDR3 DNA follows: TGCAGCGTTGAAGATTCGGGGACAGGGGGTAGTCGAGCTTTCTTT.

The chain joins TRBV2 to TRBJ2-1; 11 bases are shared with TRBD2. The V and J ends lost 3 bases and 5 bases, in that order; junction bases with no gene match: 6. CDR1 is SNHLY and CDR2 is FYNNEI in the germline V gene. CDR3 length equals 16 residues. The CDR3 coding sequence is TGTGCCAGCAGTGAGACGGGACTAGCGGATGACAATGAGCAGTTCTTC. As protein: CASSETGLADDNEQFF. The variable domain in full, completed from reference TRBV2 and TRBJ2-1, reads EPEVTQTPSHQVTQMGQEVILRCVPISNHLYFYWYRQILGQKVEFLVSFYNNEISEKSEIFDDQFSVERPDGSNFTLKIRSTKLEDSAMYFCASSETGLADDNEQFFGPGTRLTVL.

This clone was observed once. The chain uses TRBV5-1 and TRBJ1-2; tentative D call: TRBD1 (6 bases). The CDR3 has 14 amino acids. V was cut by 3 bases and J by 5 bases, with 14 bases left in between. In germline, CDR1 is SGHRS, CDR2 YFSETQ. CDR3 protein: CASSSQTTGYGYTF. DNA for the CDR3: TGCGCCAGCAGCTCCCAAACCACAGGGTATGGCTACACCTTC.

The V gene is TRBV27, the J gene TRBJ2-5; D perhaps matches TRBD1 (5 bases). The CDR3 is made up of 14 amino acids. V was pared by 2 bases and J by 1 base, with 8 bases between. The germline gives CDR1 MNHEY, CDR2 SMNVEV (reference sequence). The CDR3 nucleotides read TGTGCCAGCAGTTTAGCAGGGCTCCAAGAGACCCAGTACTTC. This sequence encodes CASSLAGLQETQYF.

The chain has TRBV30 and TRBJ2-5; the match to TRBD2 covers 10 bases. The CDR3 extends over 14 amino acids. CDR1 is GTSNPN, CDR2 SVGIG, per germline (reference sequence). V dropped 4 bases and J dropped 3; count of bases not matched to a gene: 5. Written as DNA, the CDR3 is TGTGCCTGGACCTTTGGGACTAGCGAAGAGACCCAGTACTTC. This gives the protein CAWTFGTSEETQYF.

The rearrangement links TRBV4-3 to TRBJ2-7; 11 bases are a match to TRBD2. Trimming took 0 bases from V and 1 from J; bases not matched to a gene: 8. There are 18 residues in the CDR3. From germline, CDR1 is LGHNA and CDR2 YSLEER. CDR3 protein: CASSQDLAGGLLSYEQYF. For the CDR3, the DNA is TGCGCCAGCAGCCAAGACCTAGCGGGGGGCCTACTTTCCTACGAGCAGTACTTC.

The table lists this clone with a count of one. The chain recombines TRBV5-4 with TRBJ1-2; the D gene is possibly TRBD1 (6 bases). V was pared by 7 bases and J by 6 bases, with 19 bases between. This CDR3 is built from 14 residues. Per germline, CDR1 SGHNT and CDR2 YYREEE (reference sequence). CDR3 DNA sequence: TGTGCCAGCGCGGGACCGGGGGCGGGGGATGGCTACACCTTC. It yields the protein CASAGPGAGDGYTF.

The chain combines TRBV19 with TRBJ2-7, with 8 bases lining up with TRBD2. The CDR3 runs to 14 residues. The V and J ends lost 3 bases and 6 bases, in that order; junction bases with no gene match: 7. CDR1 LNHDA and CDR2 SQIVND come from the germline V gene (reference sequence). The DNA of the CDR3 is TGTGCCAGTAGTATCGGAGGACTAGCTTCCGAGCAGTACTTC. This gives the protein CASSIGGLASEQYF.

This sequence joins TRBV7-9 and TRBJ1-4; D perhaps matches TRBD1 (6 bases). The germline CDR1 and CDR2 sequences are SEHNR and FQNEAQ (reference sequence). Between the trimmed V and J ends, which lost 0 bases and 12 bases, there was a span of 17 bases. The CDR3 is 15 residues long. The CDR3 nucleotides are TGTGCCAGCAGCTTAGCCGGGACAACTGGCCCCGAACTGTTTTTT. Residues: CASSLAGTTGPELFF. Together with reference TRBV7-9 and TRBJ1-4, the CDR3 gives the full variable domain: DTGVSQNPRHKITKRGQNVTFRCDPISEHNRLYWYRQTLGQGPEFLTYFQNEAQLEKSRLLSDRFSAERPKGSFSTLEIQRTEQGDSAMYLCASSLAGTTGPELFFGSGTQLSVL.

This clone was seen just once. The chain links TRBV4-3 to TRBJ2-7; D might be TRBD2 (6 bases). With 4 bases removed from V and 5 bases from J, the gap between germline ends came to 21 bases. CDR3 length equals 16 residues. Germline values: CDR1 LGHNA, CDR2 YSLEER. The CDR3 region is CASSPSPYGGLDEQYF. The CDR3 DNA reads as TGCGCCAGCAGCCCAAGCCCCTACGGGGGATTGGACGAGCAGTACTTC.

The J gene is TRBJ2-5, the V gene TRBV30; TRBD2 aligns across 13 bases. Germline values: CDR1 GTSNPN, CDR2 SVGIG (reference sequence). After removal of 0 bases from V and 5 bases from J, the junction contained 3 bases not matched to a gene. This CDR3 region has 15 residues. CDR3 in amino acids: CAWSVLAGGRETQYF. CDR3 DNA sequence: TGTGCCTGGAGTGTACTAGCGGGGGGGCGGGAGACCCAGTACTTC.

This clone was detected a few times. J is TRBJ1-6 and V is TRBV6-1; TRBD1 might be the D (6 bases). The ends were cut back, 9 bases at V and 2 bases at J, with 14 bases in the middle. Germline V gene data show CDR1 as MNHNS and CDR2 as SASEGT. The CDR3 is made up of 15 amino acids. The CDR3 protein is CASTLTGPYNSPLHF. CDR3 bases: TGTGCCAGTACCCTTACAGGGCCCTATAATTCACCCCTCCACTTT.

The V gene is TRBV12-5, the J gene TRBJ1-5; tentatively, D is TRBD1 (5 bases). Germline-derived CDR1 and CDR2 are LGHNT and FRNRAP. This CDR3 region has 18 residues. V was shortened by 2 bases and J by 6 bases, with 23 bases between the two germline ends. CDR3 sequence (DNA): TGTGCTAGTGGTTTGAATTCCTGGGGACTTGTAGTGGGTCAGCCCCAGCATTTT. Its translation: CASGLNSWGLVVGQPQHF. Complete variable domain (other parts from reference TRBV12-5 and TRBJ1-5): DARVTQTPRHKVTEMGQEVTMRCQPILGHNTVFWYRQTMMQGLELLAYFRNRAPLDDSGMPKDRFSAEMPDATLATLKIQPSEPRDSAVYFCASGLNSWGLVVGQPQHFGDGTRLSIL.

This clone was recorded once. The rearrangement joins TRBV7-8 to TRBJ1-4; no definite D call. V was cut by 1 base and J by 4 bases, with 16 bases left in between. The CDR3 is 17 amino acids. Germline CDR1 is SGHVS and CDR2 is FQNEAQ. CDR3 DNA sequence: TGTGCCAGCAGCTTAGGAGGAGCCAGATCCCTTAATGAAAAACTGTTTTTT. The encoded protein is CASSLGGARSLNEKLFF.

CDR3: CASSPPSGARGEQYF. In DNA, the CDR3 is TGTGCCAGCAGTCCACCTAGCGGGGCCCGGGGCGAGCAGTACTTC. The J gene is TRBJ2-7, the V gene TRBV27, with 9 nucleotides matching TRBD2. The germline V gene has CDR1 MNHEY and CDR2 SMNVEV (reference sequence). V lost 5 bases and J lost 6; bases outside the gene matches: 11. The CDR3 consists of 15 residues.

The chain couples TRBV7-2 to TRBJ2-2, with D perhaps matching TRBD2 (5 bases). V was cut by 4 bases and J by 7 bases, with 7 bases left in between. The length of the CDR3 is 12 residues. Germline V gene sequence: CDR1 SGHTA, CDR2 FQGNSA. The chain's CDR3 is CASSYAGGELFF. The CDR3 DNA is TGTGCCAGCAGCTACGCGGGCGGGGAGCTGTTTTTT.

V and J are TRBV19 and TRBJ1-2; a weak D match, TRBD1 (5 bases). The V end was cut by 4 bases, the J end by 6 bases, with 15 bases between. The CDR3 spans 14 residues. Germline loops: CDR1 LNHDA, CDR2 SQIVND (reference sequence). The CDR3 region has the DNA TGTGCCAGTAGTAGAAGGGGTTTCCATGATGGCTACACCTTC. Amino acid sequence: CASSRRGFHDGYTF.

This clone was seen more than once but under ten times. The chain combines TRBV2 with TRBJ1-2, with D uncertain. With 9 bases removed from V and 1 base from J, the gap between germline ends came to 12 bases. This CDR3 is 13 amino acids long. CDR1 SNHLY and CDR2 FYNNEI come from the germline V gene. The CDR3 here is CARPGESNYGYTF. The CDR3 nucleotides read TGTGCCAGGCCGGGAGAGAGTAACTATGGCTACACCTTC.

V is TRBV6-1 and J is TRBJ2-1; D is perhaps TRBD2 (7 bases). Trimming removed 6 bases from V and 6 bases from J, with 15 bases in between. There are 14 residues in the CDR3. The germline V gene encodes CDR1 MNHNS and CDR2 SASEGT. The chain's CDR3 is CASSLAGALNEQFF. CDR3 nucleotide sequence: TGTGCCAGCAGCCTTGCGGGGGCTCTCAATGAGCAGTTCTTC.

This chain links TRBV4-3 with TRBJ1-4; a weak D match, TRBD1 (6 bases). This CDR3 region has 14 residues. V dropped 4 bases and J dropped 7 bases, with 13 bases sitting between them. Germline V gene sequence: CDR1 LGHNA, CDR2 YSLEER. CDR3 loop: CASSPRQASEKLFF. The CDR3 DNA reads TGCGCCAGCAGCCCTAGACAGGCCAGTGAAAAACTGTTTTTT.

V usage is TRBV6-5 and J usage is TRBJ2-4, with 7 bases lining up with TRBD2. The V gene's germline CDR1 is MNHEY and CDR2 SVGAGI. The CDR3 length is 15 residues. Losses at the gene ends were 6 bases for V and 0 bases for J; bases not matched to a gene: 5. The CDR3 nucleotides read TGTGCCAGCAGGCCGGGAGGCTTAGCCAAAAACATTCAGTACTTC. It yields the protein CASRPGGLAKNIQYF.

This chain links TRBV7-9 with TRBJ2-7, with 12 positions matching TRBD1. The CDR3 has 17 residues. In germline, CDR1 is SEHNR, CDR2 FQNEAQ (reference sequence). V gave up 5 bases and J gave up 2 bases; unmatched junction bases: 10. CDR3 sequence reads: CASSPGTGGPSTYEQYF. DNA for the CDR3: TGTGCCAGCAGCCCCGGGACAGGGGGCCCAAGCACCTACGAGCAGTACTTC.

The rearrangement links TRBV2 to TRBJ2-1; 8 positions match TRBD2. CDR3 length equals 18 residues. J lost 1 base, V lost 2 bases, and 10 bases had no gene match. The germline V gene encodes CDR1 SNHLY and CDR2 FYNNEI. CDR3 residues: CASSELSGGSVSYNEQFF. CDR3 nucleotides: TGTGCCAGCAGTGAACTGAGCGGGGGTAGCGTATCCTACAATGAGCAGTTCTTC.

V gene TRBV5-4 combines with J gene TRBJ2-1; TRBD2 agrees at 9 bases. V shed 2 bases, J shed 7 bases, and the junction held 7 bases outside the gene matches. Per germline, CDR1 SGHNT and CDR2 YYREEE (reference sequence). The CDR3 length is 15 residues. DNA for the CDR3: TGTGCCAGCAGCTTCTGGCGGGAGGGAGGGAATGAGCAGTTCTTC. It specifies CASSFWREGGNEQFF.

This clone was found a few times. This chain connects TRBV19 to TRBJ2-2; D is unresolved. Trimming left V 3 bases short and J 3 bases short, with 5 bases between. The length of the CDR3 is 13 residues. Germline V gene data show CDR1 as LNHDA and CDR2 as SQIVND (reference sequence). CDR3 nucleotides: TGTGCCAGTAGTATGCGGTACACCGGGGAGCTGTTTTTT. Translation gives CASSMRYTGELFF.